Below are 28 T cell receptor beta chains sequenced from a single sample in a study of T cell responses to AZD1222 COVID-19 vaccine. Generated by immunoSEQ multiplex PCR, the TCRdb table keeps only in-frame clones and is missing some. The data show about 81,000 clones, with just over 85% seen just once and 5.5% to 6% held by the top ten. The sample in question was peripheral blood, obtained 28 days after the second AZD1222 dose. The source of these receptors is an adult who received the AZD1222 COVID-19 vaccine.

V gene TRBV6-2 or TRBV6-3 combines with J gene TRBJ1-5; TRBD1 might be the D (6 bases). The CDR3 runs 17 residues. V gave up 2 bases and J gave up 7 bases, with 21 bases separating them. CDR1 and CDR2 (germline): MNHEY, SVGEGT. In nucleotides, the CDR3 is TGTGCCAGCAGTTACAGTCGGGGCCAGGGGTGGGAACAGCCCCAGCATTTT. It codes for CASSYSRGQGWEQPQHF.

This chain connects TRBV7-8 to TRBJ2-3; TRBD2 matches 11 bases. Trimming took 1 base from V and 2 from J; bases not matched to a gene: 5. This CDR3 contains 17 residues. The germline V gene has CDR1 SGHVS and CDR2 FQNEAQ. CDR3 loop: CASSLGRLAGSTDTQYF. CDR3 sequence (DNA): TGTGCCAGCAGCTTAGGTCGACTAGCGGGGTCCACAGATACGCAGTATTTT.

The gene calls are TRBV27 and TRBJ2-2; no clear D. This CDR3 has 14 amino acids. Germline assignment: CDR1 MNHEY and CDR2 SMNVEV (reference sequence). Trimming shortened V by 2 bases and J by 1 base, and 5 bases separated the two germline ends. This chain's CDR3 is CASSLRRNTGELFF. In DNA form, the CDR3 reads TGTGCCAGCAGTTTAAGGCGGAACACCGGGGAGCTGTTTTTT.

Only a few counts were recorded for this clone. The V call is TRBV2, the J call TRBJ1-4; 7 positions match TRBD1. CDR1 is SNHLY and CDR2 is FYNNEI in the germline V gene. CDR3 size: 16 residues. V lost 4 bases and J lost 6; bases outside the gene matches: 11. The DNA for the CDR3 is TGTGCCAGCAGTGGGCTACCGGGACAGAAAGATGAAAAACTGTTTTTT. The encoded protein is CASSGLPGQKDEKLFF.

The chain employs TRBV2 and TRBJ2-1; 10 bases are shared with TRBD2. The CDR3 is 16 amino acids. The V and J ends lost 7 bases and 12 bases, in that order; junction bases with no gene match: 18. CDR1 and CDR2 (germline): SNHLY, FYNNEI. The CDR3 loop is CASTRMGTSAGYGQFF. Here the CDR3 DNA reads TGTGCCAGCACCCGAATGGGGACTAGCGCTGGATACGGGCAGTTCTTC.

The chain carries TRBV4-2 and TRBJ2-6; TRBD2 agrees at 9 bases. The CDR3 is made up of 18 amino acids. The V and J ends lost 1 base and 0 bases, in that order; junction bases with no gene match: 4. From germline, CDR1 is LGHNA and CDR2 YNFKEQ. In DNA form, the CDR3 reads TGTGCCAGCAGCCAAGGACTAGCGGCCTACTCTGGGGCCAACGTCCTGACTTTC. As protein: CASSQGLAAYSGANVLTF.

The chain joins TRBV18 to TRBJ2-1; the D is unclear. Deletions cut 1 base from V and 0 bases from J, with 7 bases between. CDR1 and CDR2 (germline): KGHSH, LQKENI. This CDR3 contains 15 residues. This chain's CDR3 is CASSPLGSSYNEQFF. The CDR3 nucleotides read TGTGCCAGCTCACCACTAGGCAGCTCCTACAATGAGCAGTTCTTC.

The J gene is TRBJ2-3, the V gene TRBV7-3, with 13 bases aligning to TRBD2. This CDR3 is 16 amino acids long. V was clipped by 5 bases and J by 6 bases; unmatched bases: 8. Germline CDR1 and CDR2: SGHTA and FQGTGA. CDR3 DNA sequence: TGTGCCAGCAGCCATGGACTAGCGGGAGCTGTGGATACGCAGTATTTT. Amino acids: CASSHGLAGAVDTQYF.

This clone was counted between two and nine times. This chain joins TRBV20-1 and TRBJ2-3; TRBD2 matches 7 bases. This CDR3 has 11 amino acids. Trimming at V came to 3 bases and at J to 15 bases, leaving 9 bases not matched to a gene. The germline CDR1 and CDR2 sequences are DFQATT and SNEGSKA (reference sequence). The CDR3 is CSASPAGVGYF. DNA of the CDR3: TGCAGTGCTAGCCCCGCGGGAGTGGGATATTTT.

The V and J genes are TRBV7-9 and TRBJ2-7; possibly TRBD1 for D (6 bases). Between the trimmed V and J ends, which lost 4 bases and 5 bases, there was a span of 18 bases. The CDR3 extends over 15 amino acids. Germline CDR1 is SEHNR and CDR2 is FQNEAQ (reference sequence). CDR3 region: CASSSRGADINEQYF. DNA of the CDR3: TGTGCCAGCAGCTCCAGGGGAGCCGATATTAACGAGCAGTACTTC.

The chain carries TRBV27 and TRBJ1-2; 12 bases line up with TRBD1. CDR1 and CDR2 (germline): MNHEY, SMNVEV (reference sequence). Unmatched junction bases numbered 9, after V lost 6 bases and J lost 4 bases. The CDR3 runs to 16 residues. CDR3 bases: TGTGCCAGCAGGAGCCCCCCGGGACAGGGGGCCTATGGCTACACCTTC. It encodes CASRSPPGQGAYGYTF.

Of note for this clone: At one of its ends the junction is not consistent with the germline gene, which may arise from a read error. The chain couples TRBV3-1 (or the pseudogene TRBV3-2) to TRBJ2-3, with D perhaps given as TRBD1 or TRBD2 (5 bases each). CDR1 is LGHDT and CDR2 is YNNKEL in the germline V gene (reference sequence). The CDR3 has 16 amino acids. The CDR3 region is CASSQDRGAPLDPPLF. The CDR3 DNA reads as TGTGCCAGCAGCCAAGATCGAGGGGCCCCACTCGATCCCCCTTTATTT.

This chain links TRBV11-2 with TRBJ2-1; 9 positions match TRBD1. The CDR3 totals 16 residues. The trim removed 5 bases at V and 7 bases at J, leaving 12 bases unmatched. Germline V gives CDR1 SGHAT, CDR2 FQNNGV. The DNA of the CDR3 is TGTGCCAGCAGCCGCGGTCCCCGGGACAGGGATAATGAGCAGTTCTTC. This translates into CASSRGPRDRDNEQFF.

The chain combines TRBV7-9 with TRBJ1-1, with D possibly being TRBD1 (6 bases). CDR1 is SEHNR, CDR2 FQNEAQ, per germline (reference sequence). V shed 1 base and J shed 5 bases, with 11 bases lying between them. The CDR3 totals 14 residues. This CDR3 reads CASSLEGGRTEAFF. The CDR3 nucleotides are TGTGCCAGCAGCTTAGAAGGGGGGAGGACTGAAGCTTTCTTT.

The V gene is TRBV28, the J gene TRBJ2-1; maybe TRBD2 (5 bases). Trimming removed 1 base at V and 11 bases at J, with 6 bases between. The CDR3 extends over 11 amino acids. Germline CDR1 MDHEN, CDR2 SYDVKM. CDR3 sequence reads: CASSLYGKQFF. The CDR3 DNA follows: TGTGCCAGCAGTTTATACGGGAAGCAGTTCTTC.

This clone was seen a few times. The chain employs TRBV4-1 and TRBJ1-5; 8 nucleotides match TRBD1. The CDR3 covers 16 residues. V lost 1 base, J lost 5 bases, and 7 bases stayed unmatched. CDR1 and CDR2 (germline): MGHRA, YSYEKL. The CDR3 coding sequence is TGCGCCAGCAGCCAAGCACAGGGGGGAGGATATCAGCCCCAGCATTTT. It is translated as CASSQAQGGGYQPQHF.

Here the CDR3 DNA reads TGTGCCAGTAGTATAGGTGAGGGGGAGGTCACTGAAGCTTTCTTT. Protein sequence: CASSIGEGEVTEAFF. The chain carries TRBV19 and TRBJ1-1; a possible D gene is TRBD1 (6 bases). CDR1 LNHDA and CDR2 SQIVND come from the germline V gene (reference sequence). The CDR3 extends over 15 amino acids. V dropped 1 base and J dropped 4 bases, with 13 bases sitting between them.

The chain is built from TRBV7-2 and TRBJ1-1; 7 bases line up with TRBD1. V lost 5 bases to trimming and J lost 8 bases; unmatched junction nucleotides: 11. Germline V gives CDR1 SGHTA, CDR2 FQGNSA. There are 14 residues in the CDR3. CDR3 residues: CASSIGTVQREAFF. CDR3 nucleotide sequence: TGTGCCAGCAGCATCGGGACAGTCCAACGCGAAGCTTTCTTT.

The V and J genes are TRBV30 and TRBJ1-5, with D tentatively TRBD1 (6 bases). The germline V gene encodes CDR1 GTSNPN and CDR2 SVGIG (reference sequence). CDR3 length: 17 amino acids. Trimming stripped 0 bases from V and 1 base from J, with 16 bases between. The CDR3 nucleotides read TGTGCCTGGAGTGTACCTTGGGGGCAGGGGAGCAATCAGCCCCAGCATTTT. It is translated as CAWSVPWGQGSNQPQHF. The whole variable domain, filled in from reference TRBV30 and TRBJ1-5, reads SQTIHQWPATLVQPVGSPLSLECTVEGTSNPNLYWYRQAAGRGLQLLFYSVGIGQISSEVPQNLSASRPQDRQFILSSKKLLLSDSGFYLCAWSVPWGQGSNQPQHFGDGTRLSIL.

This chain connects TRBV7-9 to TRBJ1-4; the D gene is possibly TRBD1 (5 bases). Germline V gene data show CDR1 as SEHNR and CDR2 as FQNEAQ (reference sequence). The CDR3 runs to 15 residues. Deletions cut 5 bases from V and 0 bases from J, with 10 bases between. CDR3 bases: TGTGCCAGCAGCCCCACAGGTGCAACTAATGAAAAACTGTTTTTT. It is translated as CASSPTGATNEKLFF.

This clone was seen a few times. The rearrangement uses TRBV27 and TRBJ2-1, with 8 bases matching TRBD2. J gave up 6 bases and V 2 bases, and 12 bases lay outside the gene matches. This CDR3 region has 17 residues. Germline V gene data show CDR1 as MNHEY and CDR2 as SMNVEV (reference sequence). The CDR3 nucleotides are TGTGCCAGCAGTTTAAGTTCGGGACTAGAGGTGTTCAATGAGCAGTTCTTC. This gives the protein CASSLSSGLEVFNEQFF.

This clone was picked up a small number of times. The chain is built from TRBV30 and TRBJ2-1, with TRBD2 as a possible D gene (5 bases). V lost 0 bases to trimming and J lost 5 bases, with 11 bases between them. The CDR3 has 14 amino acids. Looked up from germline, CDR1 is GTSNPN and CDR2 is SVGIG (reference sequence). CDR3 coding DNA: TGTGCCTGGAGTGTTCGGACTTTGCACAATGAGCAGTTCTTC. Residues: CAWSVRTLHNEQFF.

V gene TRBV6-5 combines with J gene TRBJ2-7; D ambiguous. Germline V gives CDR1 MNHEY, CDR2 SVGAGI. The V end was cut by 7 bases, the J end by 5 bases, with 12 bases between. CDR3 length equals 12 residues. CDR3 in amino acids: CASTRAGDEQYF. CDR3 sequence (DNA): TGTGCCAGCACCCGTGCTGGCGACGAGCAGTACTTC.

The gene calls are TRBV28 and TRBJ1-2; TRBD1 matches at 7 bases. In germline, CDR1 is MDHEN, CDR2 SYDVKM. The trim removed 6 bases at V and 7 bases at J, leaving 5 bases unmatched. The CDR3 is made up of 12 amino acids. In DNA form, the CDR3 reads TGTGCCAGCAGCGATGACAGGGCTGGCTACACCTTC. It yields the protein CASSDDRAGYTF.

The V call is TRBV12-3 or TRBV12-4, the J call TRBJ1-4; a possible D gene is TRBD1 (5 bases). The CDR3 has 13 amino acids. The V end lost 3 bases, the J end lost 4 bases, and 6 bases lay between the germline ends. The CDR3 is CASSFQGNEKLFF. Written as DNA, the CDR3 is TGTGCCAGCAGTTTCCAGGGTAATGAAAAACTGTTTTTT.

The chain is built from TRBV9 and TRBJ2-1, with D maybe TRBD2 (6 bases). Between the trimmed V and J ends, which lost 4 bases and 0 bases, there was a span of 14 bases. The germline gives CDR1 SGDLS, CDR2 YYNGEE. This CDR3 has 16 residues. Here the CDR3 reads CASSPASDPSYNEQFF. The CDR3 DNA sequence: TGTGCCAGCAGCCCCGCTAGCGACCCCTCCTACAATGAGCAGTTCTTC.

CDR3 sequence reads: CASSPRLFRVDNEQFF. The CDR3 DNA sequence: TGTGCCAGCAGCCCTCGCCTATTCAGGGTGGACAATGAGCAGTTCTTC. This chain connects TRBV5-6 to TRBJ2-1; perhaps TRBD1 as D (5 bases). The CDR3 extends over 16 amino acids. V lost 4 bases and J 5 bases, leaving 19 bases between the germline ends. Germline V CDR1 and CDR2: SGHDT, YYEEEE.

The chain has TRBV18 and TRBJ1-6; no clear D. V lost 3 bases and J lost 0, with 6 bases in between. Germline CDR1 is KGHSH and CDR2 is LQKENI. The CDR3 is 15 residues long. The CDR3 DNA reads TGTGCCAGCTCACCCACCAGCTCCTATAATTCACCCCTCCACTTT. Protein: CASSPTSSYNSPLHF.